The rows below give T cell receptor beta chains drawn from one sample of a study of blood T cell repertoires in COVID-19. TCRdb's copy holds only in-frame clones and misses some; the assay was immunoSEQ multiplex PCR. The table shows 230,000 or so clones, with roughly 76% occurring only once. Material: peripheral blood. These receptors all stem from a woman aged 80 or older with COVID-19, enrolled during active disease. Both conserved end residues are part of each CDR3. The D gene is left open where the match is weak. Size is omitted from some rows. Given values are once, few, many or a class for expanded clones.

j_call: TRBJ1-2
d_call: NA
v_call: TRBV5-1
clone_size: NA
cdr3_length: 15
cdr3_nt: TGCGCCAGCAGCCCTATTACCTTGGGGAGCGATGGCTACACCTTC
cdr3_aa: CASSPITLGSDGYTF

j_call: TRBJ2-3
d_call: TRBD2
v_call: TRBV5-1
clone_size: NA
cdr3_length: 17
cdr3_nt: TGCGCAACTCAGCTAGGGAGGGGTGACTCTAGCACAGATACGCAGTATTTT
cdr3_aa: CATQLGRGDSSTDTQYF

j_call: TRBJ1-6
d_call: NA
v_call: TRBV28
clone_size: few
cdr3_length: 14
cdr3_nt: TGTGCCACCCTCAGGGTGGGGTATAATTCACCCCTCCACTTT
cdr3_aa: CATLRVGYNSPLHF

j_call: TRBJ1-3
d_call: NA
v_call: TRBV4-1
clone_size: NA
cdr3_length: 18
cdr3_nt: TGCGCCAGCAGCCACATACGGGAGCCCCGAATCTCTGGAAACACCATATATTTT
cdr3_aa: CASSHIREPRISGNTIYF

j_call: TRBJ1-1
d_call: NA
v_call: TRBV30
clone_size: NA
cdr3_length: 14
cdr3_nt: TGTGCCTGGAGCCCTAACACACAGGGACCTGAAGCTTTCTTT
cdr3_aa: CAWSPNTQGPEAFF

j_call: TRBJ1-2
d_call: TRBD1
v_call: TRBV18
clone_size: NA
cdr3_length: 15
cdr3_nt: TGTGCCAGCTCACCACAAGGGGGCGGATTAGATGGCTACACCTTC
cdr3_aa: CASSPQGGGLDGYTF

j_call: TRBJ2-2
d_call: NA
v_call: TRBV19
clone_size: NA
cdr3_length: 14
cdr3_nt: TGTGCCAGTAGTATTGGTAGGGGCGCCGGGGAGCTGTTTTTT
cdr3_aa: CASSIGRGAGELFF

j_call: TRBJ1-1
d_call: NA
v_call: TRBV6-5
clone_size: NA
cdr3_length: 15
cdr3_nt: TGTGCCAGCAGTTCGCCGCGGGGGGGGAACACTGAAGCTTTCTTT
cdr3_aa: CASSSPRGGNTEAFF

j_call: TRBJ2-7
d_call: TRBD2
v_call: TRBV9
clone_size: NA
cdr3_length: 14
cdr3_nt: TGTGCCAGCAGCGCGGGGATTAGCGGGAGGGCCCTGTACTTC
cdr3_aa: CASSAGISGRALYF

j_call: TRBJ2-3
d_call: NA
v_call: TRBV5-1
clone_size: NA
cdr3_length: 15
cdr3_nt: TGCGCCAGCAGCTTGTTGCTTAGCTTCACAGATACGCAGTATTTT
cdr3_aa: CASSLLLSFTDTQYF

j_call: TRBJ2-1
d_call: TRBD1
v_call: TRBV4-1
clone_size: once
cdr3_length: 16
cdr3_nt: TGCGCCAGCAGCCAAGGTGGGACAGGGTTCTACAATGAGCAGTTCTTC
cdr3_aa: CASSQGGTGFYNEQFF

j_call: TRBJ2-3
d_call: TRBD2
v_call: TRBV19
clone_size: NA
cdr3_length: 14
cdr3_nt: TGTGCCAGTAGTTCTAGCGGCCCTGCAGATACGCAGTATTTT
cdr3_aa: CASSSSGPADTQYF

j_call: TRBJ2-2
d_call: TRBD1
v_call: TRBV6-5
clone_size: NA
cdr3_length: 14
cdr3_nt: TGTGCCAGCAGTCGACAGGGCTACACCGGGGAGCTGTTTTTT
cdr3_aa: CASSRQGYTGELFF

j_call: TRBJ1-1
d_call: NA
v_call: TRBV7-8
clone_size: NA
cdr3_length: 16
cdr3_nt: TGTGCCAGCAGCTTAAACCGGGCCGGGGGGCGGTCTGAAGCTTTCTTT
cdr3_aa: CASSLNRAGGRSEAFF

j_call: TRBJ2-5
d_call: NA
v_call: TRBV29-1
clone_size: NA
cdr3_length: 15
cdr3_nt: TGCAGCGTTGAACCGGGGGAGGGGGGCCAAGAGACCCAGTACTTC
cdr3_aa: CSVEPGEGGQETQYF

j_call: TRBJ2-7
d_call: TRBD2
v_call: TRBV28
clone_size: once
cdr3_length: 15
cdr3_nt: TGTGCCAGCACATTAAGTACTAGCGGTTCCTACGAGCAGTACTTC
cdr3_aa: CASTLSTSGSYEQYF

j_call: TRBJ2-7
d_call: NA
v_call: TRBV18
clone_size: NA
cdr3_length: 13
cdr3_nt: TGTGCCAGCTCACCAAGTAGGCAGGCTGAGCAGTACTTC
cdr3_aa: CASSPSRQAEQYF

j_call: TRBJ2-1
d_call: NA
v_call: TRBV4-3
clone_size: NA
cdr3_length: 15
cdr3_nt: TGCGCCAGCAGCCGCGCTTATCGCTCCTACAATGAGCAGTTCTTC
cdr3_aa: CASSRAYRSYNEQFF

j_call: TRBJ2-1
d_call: TRBD2
v_call: TRBV6-5
clone_size: NA
cdr3_length: 16
cdr3_nt: TGTGCCAGCAGTTACTCGGGACTAGCGGGCGGGAATGAGCAGTTCTTC
cdr3_aa: CASSYSGLAGGNEQFF

j_call: TRBJ1-1
d_call: TRBD1
v_call: TRBV11-3
clone_size: NA
cdr3_length: 14
cdr3_nt: TGTGCCAGCAGCGCAGGGGGCGACCAAAAAAAAGCTTTCTTT
cdr3_aa: CASSAGGDQKKAFF

j_call: TRBJ1-1
d_call: TRBD1
v_call: TRBV11-1
clone_size: NA
cdr3_length: 16
cdr3_nt: TGTGCCAGCAGCCTAATCCAATCTCGACAGGGAGGAATAGCTTTCTTT
cdr3_aa: CASSLIQSRQGGIAFF

j_call: TRBJ2-7
d_call: NA
v_call: TRBV28
clone_size: NA
cdr3_length: 15
cdr3_nt: TGTGCCAGCAGTCGTTCCGGGGGAAGGGGCTACGAGCAGTACTTC
cdr3_aa: CASSRSGGRGYEQYF

j_call: TRBJ2-7
d_call: NA
v_call: TRBV19
clone_size: NA
cdr3_length: 15
cdr3_nt: TGTGCCAGTAGTGCGGGACGGATCCTCTCCTACGAGCAGTACTTC
cdr3_aa: CASSAGRILSYEQYF

j_call: TRBJ2-2
d_call: TRBD2
v_call: TRBV29-1
clone_size: NA
cdr3_length: 12
cdr3_nt: TGCAGCGCGGGGGGGCACACCGGGGAGCTGTTTTTT
cdr3_aa: CSAGGHTGELFF

j_call: TRBJ1-4
d_call: TRBD1
v_call: TRBV4-2
clone_size: NA
cdr3_length: 16
cdr3_nt: TGTGCCAGCAGCCAAGATCAGGGGGGTCTTAATGAAAAACTGTTTTTT
cdr3_aa: CASSQDQGGLNEKLFF

j_call: TRBJ1-1
d_call: TRBD1
v_call: TRBV28
clone_size: NA
cdr3_length: 16
cdr3_nt: TGTGCCAGCAGTTCCCAACGACAGGGAATGAACACTGAAGCTTTCTTT
cdr3_aa: CASSSQRQGMNTEAFF

j_call: TRBJ2-5
d_call: NA
v_call: TRBV6-6
clone_size: NA
cdr3_length: 11
cdr3_nt: TGTGCCAGCACCCTCAGGGAGACCCAGTACTTC
cdr3_aa: CASTLRETQYF

j_call: TRBJ1-4
d_call: TRBD1
v_call: TRBV29-1
clone_size: NA
cdr3_length: 14
cdr3_nt: TGCAGCGTTGGGGCGGTGGCAGGGGGCGGAAAACTGTTTTTT
cdr3_aa: CSVGAVAGGGKLFF

j_call: TRBJ1-1
d_call: NA
v_call: TRBV7-8
clone_size: NA
cdr3_length: 13
cdr3_nt: TGTGCCAGCAGCTTAGGCCACACCACTGAAGCTTTCTTT
cdr3_aa: CASSLGHTTEAFF

j_call: TRBJ1-2
d_call: NA
v_call: TRBV5-4
clone_size: NA
cdr3_length: 14
cdr3_nt: TGTGCCAGCAGCTTGAAAGGGACTGCCTATGGCTACACCTTC
cdr3_aa: CASSLKGTAYGYTF

j_call: TRBJ1-1
d_call: NA
v_call: TRBV23-1
clone_size: few
cdr3_length: 11
cdr3_nt: TGCGCCAGCCAGCGGCACACTGAAGCTTTCTTT
cdr3_aa: CASQRHTEAFF

j_call: TRBJ1-2
d_call: TRBD1
v_call: TRBV12-3/TRBV12-4
clone_size: NA
cdr3_length: 13
cdr3_nt: TGTGCCAGCAGACAGGGACAGAACTATGGCTACACCTTC
cdr3_aa: CASRQGQNYGYTF

j_call: TRBJ2-7
d_call: TRBD1
v_call: TRBV7-9
clone_size: NA
cdr3_length: 16
cdr3_nt: TGTGCCAGCAGCTTTTACAGGGGGTTGAGCTCCTACGAGCAGTACTTC
cdr3_aa: CASSFYRGLSSYEQYF

j_call: TRBJ1-4
d_call: TRBD1
v_call: TRBV5-1
clone_size: NA
cdr3_length: 17
cdr3_nt: TGCGCCAGCAGCCCCATCGACAGGGGTTCAACTAATGAAAAACTGTTTTTT
cdr3_aa: CASSPIDRGSTNEKLFF

j_call: TRBJ1-1
d_call: TRBD1
v_call: TRBV15
clone_size: NA
cdr3_length: 14
cdr3_nt: TGTGCCACCAGCCGACGACAGGGGGACACTGAAGCTTTCTTT
cdr3_aa: CATSRRQGDTEAFF

j_call: TRBJ1-1
d_call: NA
v_call: TRBV5-1
clone_size: NA
cdr3_length: 16
cdr3_nt: TGCGCCAGCAGCTTAGGTAGCCACCGAGGACAGAAAGAAGCTTTCTTT
cdr3_aa: CASSLGSHRGQKEAFF

j_call: TRBJ2-7
d_call: NA
v_call: TRBV2
clone_size: NA
cdr3_length: 13
cdr3_nt: TGTGCCAGCAGTGGGGGGCTTCTTGGGGAGCAGTACTTC
cdr3_aa: CASSGGLLGEQYF

j_call: TRBJ2-3
d_call: NA
v_call: TRBV3-1/TRBV3-2
clone_size: NA
cdr3_length: 14
cdr3_nt: TGTGCCAGCAGCCAGGTAGGCCAGGCAGATACGCAGTATTTT
cdr3_aa: CASSQVGQADTQYF

j_call: TRBJ2-7
d_call: TRBD2
v_call: TRBV29-1
clone_size: NA
cdr3_length: 15
cdr3_nt: TGCAGCGTTGAACAGGTAGCGGGCTTCTCCTACGAGCAGTACTTC
cdr3_aa: CSVEQVAGFSYEQYF

j_call: TRBJ1-1
d_call: NA
v_call: TRBV19
clone_size: NA
cdr3_length: 14
cdr3_nt: TGTGCCAGTAGTCCCGTGGGAGGAGTCACTGAAGCTTTCTTT
cdr3_aa: CASSPVGGVTEAFF

j_call: TRBJ1-1
d_call: NA
v_call: TRBV3-1/TRBV3-2
clone_size: NA
cdr3_length: 13
cdr3_nt: TGTGCCAGCAGCCAATTCGGGGAAACTGAAGCTTTCTTT
cdr3_aa: CASSQFGETEAFF